This entry concerns a single TCR beta chain. Method: immunoSEQ multiplex PCR; TCRdb's copy keeps in-frame clones and lacks some. The sample has about 240,000 clones, around 87% seen once; the top ten hold roughly 3.5%. The data were taken from a study of blood T cell repertoires in COVID-19. Trimming took off 7 bases at V and 4 bases at J, with 10 bases between the two ends. Germline CDR1 is SGHAT and CDR2 is FQNNGV. This CDR3 has 12 residues. This sequence originates from a middle-aged woman with acute COVID-19. The chain has TRBV11-2 and TRBJ1-2; a weak D match, TRBD1 (5 bases). The sequenced sample consisted of PBMCs or T cells enriched from blood (not recorded which). CDR3 loop: CASTHGGYGYTF. The CDR3 region has the DNA TGTGCCAGCACCCACGGGGGCTATGGCTACACCTTC.